The rows below give T cell receptor beta chains drawn from one sample of a study of blood T cell repertoires in COVID-19. Using immunoSEQ multiplex PCR, the repertoire was profiled, and TCRdb retains in-frame clones only, with some absent. This sample yields around 220,000 clones, of which 82% are seen a single time; 8.2% belongs to the top ten. The sequencing input was peripheral blood. Source of these receptors: a woman of 80 years or more with COVID-19, enrolled during active disease. Each CDR3 is given with its conserved first and last residue. A D gene is named only where the DNA matches it firmly. Only part of the rows carry a size: once, few, many, or a class if the clone is expanded.

v_call	d_call	clone_size	j_call	cdr3_aa	cdr3_nt
TRBV5-5	NA	NA	TRBJ1-1	CASGQPNTEAFF	TGTGCCAGCGGGCAGCCCAACACTGAAGCTTTCTTT
TRBV29-1	TRBD1	NA	TRBJ1-2	CSVDSGQSLALYGYTF	TGCAGCGTTGATTCGGGACAGAGCTTGGCTCTTTATGGCTACACCTTC
TRBV6-5	NA	NA	TRBJ1-2	CASRGTERYGYTF	TGTGCCAGCAGGGGTACAGAACGCTATGGCTACACCTTC
TRBV11-1	NA	few	TRBJ1-1	CASSYQQNTEAFF	TGTGCCAGCAGCTACCAACAGAACACTGAAGCTTTCTTT
TRBV5-4	TRBD2	NA	TRBJ2-7	CASSSPGTSVYEQYF	TGTGCCAGCAGCTCGCCCGGGACTAGTGTCTACGAGCAGTACTTC
TRBV9	TRBD2	NA	TRBJ2-2	CASSVPMTREGGELFF	TGTGCCAGCAGCGTACCCATGACTCGGGAGGGCGGGGAGCTGTTTTTT
TRBV30	TRBD1	NA	TRBJ1-5	CAWSVDRARQPQHF	TGTGCCTGGAGTGTGGACAGGGCGAGACAGCCCCAGCATTTT
TRBV3-1/TRBV3-2	TRBD2	NA	TRBJ2-7	CASSRGLAVGYEQYF	TGTGCCAGCAGCCGGGGACTAGCGGTAGGATACGAGCAGTACTTC
TRBV6-5	NA	NA	TRBJ2-7	CASRRDPQTYEQYF	TGTGCCAGCAGGAGGGATCCGCAAACCTACGAGCAGTACTTC
TRBV18	TRBD2	NA	TRBJ2-1	CASSPPSGEAYNEQFF	TGTGCCAGCTCTCCCCCTAGCGGGGAAGCCTACAATGAGCAGTTCTTC
TRBV4-3	TRBD1	NA	TRBJ1-2	CASSQDLEGARGYTF	TGCGCCAGCAGCCAAGATTTGGAGGGGGCGCGAGGCTACACCTTC
TRBV11-3	NA	NA	TRBJ2-7	CASSLAGQDYEQYF	TGTGCCAGCAGCTTAGCGGGACAAGACTACGAGCAGTACTTC
TRBV19	NA	few	TRBJ2-2	CASSGTGTGELFF	TGTGCCAGTAGTGGAACAGGGACCGGGGAGCTGTTTTTT
TRBV7-2	TRBD2	NA	TRBJ2-3	CASSSERGRVTDTQYF	TGTGCCAGCAGCTCAGAGCGGGGCAGGGTTACAGATACGCAGTATTTT
TRBV7-9	NA	once	TRBJ2-7	CASSPRGTSYEQYF	TGTGCCAGCAGTCCACGGGGGACTTCCTACGAGCAGTACTTC
TRBV28	TRBD1	NA	TRBJ1-2	CASTQGAGGYTF	TGTGCCAGCACCCAGGGGGCAGGTGGCTACACCTTC
TRBV7-2	NA	once	TRBJ2-2	CASSLATNTGELFF	TGTGCCAGCAGCTTAGCTACGAACACCGGGGAGCTGTTTTTT
TRBV29-1	NA	NA	TRBJ1-1	CSVVGPLNTEAFF	TGCAGCGTTGTTGGCCCACTGAACACTGAAGCTTTCTTT
TRBV6-5	NA	NA	TRBJ2-7	CASSPPGDASYEQYF	TGTGCCAGCAGTCCCCCGGGGGATGCGTCCTACGAGCAGTACTTC
TRBV5-1	NA	NA	TRBJ2-1	CASSLTGATKQFF	TGCGCCAGCAGCTTAACGGGAGCTACGAAGCAGTTCTTC
TRBV3-1/TRBV3-2	NA	NA	TRBJ2-3	CASRDLASTQYF	TGTGCCAGCAGGGATCTAGCGAGTACGCAGTATTTT
TRBV5-1	TRBD2	NA	TRBJ2-3	CASSLPDAAGGGTQYF	TGCGCCAGCAGCTTACCCGACGCGGCGGGAGGGGGTACGCAGTATTTT
TRBV7-9	NA	NA	TRBJ2-3	CASSWGTSSTDTQYF	TGTGCCAGCAGCTGGGGGACTTCAAGCACAGATACGCAGTATTTT
TRBV7-2	NA	NA	TRBJ1-2	CASSLYPGGNYGYTF	TGTGCCAGCAGCTTATACCCTGGCGGGAACTATGGCTACACCTTC
TRBV5-1	TRBD2	NA	TRBJ2-1	CASSLVSGDYNEQFF	TGCGCCAGCAGCTTGGTTAGCGGGGACTACAATGAGCAGTTCTTC
TRBV11-1	TRBD1	NA	TRBJ1-2	CASSPGDSPGGYTF	TGTGCCAGCAGCCCAGGGGACAGTCCAGGGGGCTACACCTTC
TRBV18	TRBD1	NA	TRBJ2-7	CASSTSGTELYEQYF	TGTGCCAGCTCCACGTCCGGGACAGAGCTATACGAGCAGTACTTC
TRBV11-2	NA	once	TRBJ1-5	CASGPRGNQPQHF	TGTGCCAGCGGCCCCCGGGGTAATCAGCCCCAGCATTTT
TRBV24-1	TRBD2	NA	TRBJ2-3	CATSDLAGESDTQYF	TGTGCCACCAGTGATCTCGCGGGGGAGTCAGATACGCAGTATTTT
TRBV24-1	NA	NA	TRBJ2-1	CATSSRLDLDNEQFF	TGTGCCACCAGTTCAAGACTAGACCTTGACAATGAGCAGTTCTTC
TRBV5-1	NA	NA	TRBJ1-4	CASSVNPRATNEKLFF	TGCGCCAGCAGCGTTAATCCCAGGGCAACTAATGAAAAACTGTTTTTT
TRBV9	TRBD1	NA	TRBJ1-4	CASSTSRDRGQEKLFF	TGTGCCAGCAGCACCTCACGGGACAGGGGGCAAGAAAAACTGTTTTTT
TRBV19	NA	NA	TRBJ2-7	CASSRSRGYEQYF	TGTGCCAGTAGTCGGTCTCGGGGCTACGAGCAGTACTTC
TRBV30	NA	NA	TRBJ1-1	CAWSAGIDNEAFF	TGTGCCTGGAGTGCGGGGATAGATAATGAAGCTTTCTTT
TRBV11-1	NA	NA	TRBJ2-7	CASSLFAGGDPYEQYF	TGTGCCAGCAGCTTATTCGCCGGGGGAGACCCCTACGAGCAGTACTTC
TRBV27	TRBD1	once	TRBJ1-2	CASSSPGQSTYGYTF	TGTGCCAGCAGTTCTCCGGGACAGAGCACCTATGGCTACACCTTC
TRBV11-1	NA	NA	TRBJ1-3	CASSLTRGSGNTIYF	TGTGCCAGCAGCTTAACGCGGGGCTCTGGAAACACCATATATTTT
TRBV12-3/TRBV12-4	TRBD1	NA	TRBJ1-4	CASSPGQQKLFF	TGTGCCAGCAGTCCGGGACAGCAAAAACTGTTTTTT
TRBV19	NA	NA	TRBJ1-6	CASGDVYNSPLHF	TGTGCCAGTGGAGACGTGTATAATTCACCCCTCCACTTT